These T cell receptor beta chains were read from a single sample in a study of T-cell memory formation after mild COVID-19. Each CDR3 protein gets one entry after TCRdb re-called the 5' RACE reads with MiXCR. The sample carries tens of thousands of distinct CDR3 sequences, roughly 15% recorded once. The sequenced sample consisted of PBMCs or a T cell subset sorted from them (not recorded which). The receptors here all came from a young man who had mild COVID-19 (a few samples of this study predate the infection). Cell type and time point are not known. Both conserved end residues are part of each CDR3. D genes are given only for firm matches. Rows give clone size only sometimes, using once, few, many, or a class for an expanded clone.

d_call j_call clone_size v_call cdr3_nt cdr3_aa
TRBD1 TRBJ2-3 few TRBV27 TGTGCCAGCAGTTTCACCTTCACAGGGGGTGATACGCAGTATTTT CASSFTFTGGDTQYF
- TRBJ2-3 - TRBV10-3 TGTGCCATCAGGGGGGAAGGGCAGAGCACAGATACGCAGTATTTT CAIRGEGQSTDTQYF
- TRBJ2-3 few TRBV20-1 TGCAGTGCTAGAGACTTTAGCACAGATACGCAGTATTTT CSARDFSTDTQYF
- TRBJ1-1 - TRBV30 TGTGCCTGGAGTAAGGAGTTGCCTGAAGCTTTCTTT CAWSKELPEAFF
- TRBJ2-5 few TRBV11-2 TGTGCCAGCAGCATCGGGGAGACCCAGTACTTC CASSIGETQYF
TRBD2 TRBJ2-1 - TRBV19 TGTGCCAGTAGTATCGTCGGGGGGTCCTCCTACAATGAGCAGTTCTTC CASSIVGGSSYNEQFF
TRBD1 TRBJ1-4 few TRBV5-1 TGCGCCAGCAGGCCAGCAGGGGGTCCGTCTAATGAAAAACTGTTTTTT CASRPAGGPSNEKLFF
- TRBJ1-2 many TRBV21-1 TGTGCCAGCCCGCGCTCGCCAGGGGCCGCCTATGGCTACACCTTC CASPRSPGAAYGYTF
- TRBJ2-2 - TRBV7-8 TGTGCCAGCAGCTTTGCAGGGAGCACCGGGGAGCTGTTTTTT CASSFAGSTGELFF
- TRBJ2-7 few TRBV10-3 TGTGCCATCAGCCCGGGGACCGGACATCCTTACGAGCAGTACTTC CAISPGTGHPYEQYF
TRBD2 TRBJ2-1 once TRBV7-8 TGTGCCAGCAGCTCGTCTAGCGGGGGGGCTACCTACAATGAGCAGTTCTTC CASSSSSGGATYNEQFF
- TRBJ1-2 few TRBV20-1 TGCAGTGCTAGAGTCCTCTATGGCTACACCTTC CSARVLYGYTF
TRBD2 TRBJ2-1 many TRBV7-9 TGTGCCAGCAGCTTGACCATAGCGGGTAGCTCCTACAATGAGCAGTTCTTC CASSLTIAGSSYNEQFF
- TRBJ2-7 few TRBV5-1 TGCGCCAGCAGCTTGTTGCAGGGGTTCTCCCGCGAGCAGTACTTC CASSLLQGFSREQYF
TRBD1 TRBJ2-5 - TRBV12-3/TRBV12-4 TGTGCCAGCAGTGACGGCTCTGGGACAGGGAAAGAGACCCAGTACTTC CASSDGSGTGKETQYF
- TRBJ2-5 few TRBV7-2 TGTGCCAGCAGCTTAGGGTCCCTGTTCCAAGAGACCCAGTACTTC CASSLGSLFQETQYF
- TRBJ1-2 - TRBV6-5 TGTGCCAGCAGTTACGGAGGGTTCCGGGGCTACACCTTC CASSYGGFRGYTF
- TRBJ2-7 few TRBV20-1 TGCAGTGCTCCGGGTAGAGAAAACTACGAGCAGTACTTC CSAPGRENYEQYF
TRBD1 TRBJ2-7 - TRBV10-3 TGTGCCACAGCTCCGGGACAGGGGCTCCACGAGCAGTACTTC CATAPGQGLHEQYF
- TRBJ2-2 - TRBV3-1 TGTGCCAGCAGCCGTCCGGGACCAGCAAACACCGGGGAGCTGTTTTTT CASSRPGPANTGELFF
TRBD1 TRBJ2-4 many TRBV7-9 TGTGCCAGCAGCTGGGACAGCTCAAACATTCAGTACTTC CASSWDSSNIQYF
TRBD2 TRBJ2-3 few TRBV6-4 TGTGCCAGCAGTGACTCCGGACTAGCTAGCACAGATACGCAGTATTTT CASSDSGLASTDTQYF
TRBD1 TRBJ1-2 - TRBV9 TGTGCCAGCAGCGTAGAGGCAGGGGGTGTCTATGGCTACACCTTC CASSVEAGGVYGYTF
- TRBJ1-2 - TRBV7-6 TGTGCCAGCAGCTTAGGGGGTACCTATGGCTACACCTTC CASSLGGTYGYTF
- TRBJ2-1 - TRBV10-3 TGTGCCATCCCACGGGGCCCGAATGAGCAGTTCTTC CAIPRGPNEQFF
- TRBJ1-3 few TRBV27 TGTGCCAGCAGTTCCGGGGGCCCGGGAAACACCATATATTTT CASSSGGPGNTIYF
TRBD2 TRBJ2-3 - TRBV3-1 TGTGCCAGCACAACCGCGGGGGGCACAGATACGCAGTATTTT CASTTAGGTDTQYF
- TRBJ1-5 - TRBV12-5 TGTGCTAGTGGTTTATCATCGGGTTTTCAGCCCCAGCATTTT CASGLSSGFQPQHF
- TRBJ2-3 few TRBV6-2/TRBV6-3 TGTGCCAGCAGTTACGGGCGTGCTAGCACAGATACGCAGTATTTT CASSYGRASTDTQYF
TRBD2 TRBJ2-5 few TRBV6-5 TGTGCCAGCAGTACACTCTCTCCTAGCGGAGGACAAGAGACCCAGTACTTC CASSTLSPSGGQETQYF
- TRBJ1-5 - TRBV6-6 TGTGCCAGCAGTTACGCAGTAAGCAATCAGCCCCAGCATTTT CASSYAVSNQPQHF
- TRBJ2-3 few TRBV5-1 TGCGCCAGCACCCCAGGCGGCAGGGGCTTCTCAGATACGCAGTATTTT CASTPGGRGFSDTQYF
- TRBJ2-2 - TRBV4-3 TGCGCCAGCAGCCAAGTGAACTCGAACACCGGGGAGCTGTTTTTT CASSQVNSNTGELFF
TRBD2 TRBJ2-1 - TRBV7-3 TGTGCCAGCAGCTCCGGGACTAGCGGGGGGCCCCGCTACAATGAGCAGTTCTTC CASSSGTSGGPRYNEQFF
- TRBJ2-5 - TRBV27 TGTGCCAGCAGTTTATATGGGAGTGGGCAAGAGACCCAGTACTTC CASSLYGSGQETQYF
- TRBJ2-5 - TRBV6-2/TRBV6-3 TGTGCCAGCAGCGGCAGGGTTCTACAAGAGACCCAGTACTTC CASSGRVLQETQYF
TRBD1 TRBJ1-3 - TRBV5-1 TGCGCCAGCAGCTTGGCCGAGGACAGGGCTGGAAACACCATATATTTT CASSLAEDRAGNTIYF
- TRBJ2-1 few TRBV24-1 TGTGCCACCAGTGATAGTTTTGGACATTACAATGAGCAGTTCTTC CATSDSFGHYNEQFF
- TRBJ2-1 - TRBV30 TGTGCCTGGAGCCTTTGGCTGGGGAACAATGAGCAGTTCTTC CAWSLWLGNNEQFF
- TRBJ2-6 - TRBV15 TGTGCCACCAGTACAGGGTCGGGAGCCAACGTCCTGACTTTC CATSTGSGANVLTF
- TRBJ1-1 few TRBV29-1 TGCAGCGTTGTTTTCGGAGGCACTGAAGCTTTCTTT CSVVFGGTEAFF
- TRBJ2-7 many TRBV27 TGTGCCAGCAGTTTTATCGGACAGCCCTACGAGCAGTACTTC CASSFIGQPYEQYF